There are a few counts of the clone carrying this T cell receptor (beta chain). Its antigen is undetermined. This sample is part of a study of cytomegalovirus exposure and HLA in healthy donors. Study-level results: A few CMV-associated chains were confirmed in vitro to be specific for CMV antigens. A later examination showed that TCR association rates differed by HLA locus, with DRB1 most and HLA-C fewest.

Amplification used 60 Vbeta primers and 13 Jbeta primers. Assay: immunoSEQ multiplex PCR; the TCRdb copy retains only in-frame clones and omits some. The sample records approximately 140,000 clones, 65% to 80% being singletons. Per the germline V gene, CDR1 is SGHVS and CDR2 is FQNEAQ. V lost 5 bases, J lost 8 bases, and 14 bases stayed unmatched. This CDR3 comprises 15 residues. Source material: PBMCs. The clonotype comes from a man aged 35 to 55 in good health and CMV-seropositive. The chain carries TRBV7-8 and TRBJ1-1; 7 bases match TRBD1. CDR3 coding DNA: TGTGCCAGCAGCCAAGCCTCAAACAGGGGCGGGGAAGCTTTCTTT. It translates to CASSQASNRGGEAFF.